Listed here are 4 T cell receptor beta chains from one sample, sequenced in a study of CD8+CD57+ T cells in acquired aplastic anemia (dated 2018 in TCRdb). The instrument was an Illumina HiSeq 2000. Genomic DNA served as template for TCR beta VDJ combination and CDR3 sequence profiling. TCRdb ran its own pipeline on the public reads, namely fastp trimming at Q25 and MiXCR clone calling, and kept in-frame beta chains. Each CDR3 protein appears once, grouped with its most common genes and DNA. This sample comprises roughly 170,000 distinct CDR3 sequences, roughly 50% of them detected only once. The ten top clones hold 10% to 15% of the sample. Patients chosen for sequencing had shown expansion of CD8+CD57+ cells by flow cytometry. The specimen sequenced was sorted CD4+, CD8+, or CD8+CD57+ T cells (not recorded which) from PBMCs. The origin of the receptors is a human donor with aplastic anemia.

This clonotype was detected many times. The chain uses TRBV2 and TRBJ1-1; weak D call: TRBD1 (5 bases). V was pared by 8 bases and J by 0 bases, with 13 bases between. Germline lookup yields CDR1 SNHLY and CDR2 FYNNEI. This CDR3 comprises 14 residues. The CDR3 protein is CASSPPGLNTEAFF. For the CDR3, the DNA is TGTGCCAGCTCCCCCCCAGGGCTGAACACTGAAGCTTTCTTT.

The J gene is TRBJ2-1, the V gene TRBV2; D is ambiguous. Trimming removed 0 bases at V and 7 bases at J, with 7 bases between. The germline CDR1 and CDR2 sequences are SNHLY and FYNNEI. The CDR3 is made up of 13 amino acids. The CDR3 DNA sequence: TGTGCCAGCAGTGAAGCGCGAGAGAATGAGCAGTTCTTC. This encodes CASSEARENEQFF.

This clonotype was found many times. The chain carries TRBV20-1 and TRBJ2-2, with 11 bases matching TRBD1. There are 14 residues in the CDR3. The V gene's germline CDR1 is DFQATT and CDR2 SNEGSKA (reference sequence). With 6 bases clipped from V and 4 bases from J, the junction kept 4 bases outside the gene matches. The CDR3 loop reads CSAGDRGGTGELFF. The CDR3 DNA reads as TGCAGTGCCGGGGACAGGGGGGGCACCGGGGAGCTGTTTTTT.

In this sample, this clonotype turned up many times. The chain carries TRBV5-8 and TRBJ1-3; no clear D gene. Per the germline V gene, CDR1 is SGHTS and CDR2 is YDEGEE. This CDR3 has 8 amino acids. Trimming removed 4 bases at V and 12 bases at J, with 2 bases between. CDR3 in amino acids: CASSRIYF. In nucleotides, the CDR3 is TGTGCCAGCAGCCGCATATATTTT.